These 27 T cell receptor beta chains were sequenced from one sample in a study of healthy donors' naive CD4 and CD8 T cells. A linear amplification protocol produced the TCR libraries from approximately 460 ng of total RNA. A single record per CDR3 protein comes from TCRdb applying MiXCR to the reads. Seen here are about 180,000 distinct CDR3 sequences, under 85% observed once, and the top ten hold 2% to 2.5%. Sequenced material: naive CD4+ and CD8+ T cells sorted from blood, pooled from several donors. The source is a pool of human donors in good health; the sample pools cells from several healthy donors.

In its sample, this clonotype was seen a few times. The chain combines TRBV29-1 with TRBJ1-1, with a weak D call TRBD1 (6 bases). The CDR3 contains 10 residues. Germline loops: CDR1 SQVTM, CDR2 ANQGSEA. The CDR3 sequence: CSDTGREAFF. The CDR3 DNA sequence: TGCAGTGATACAGGGCGTGAAGCTTTCTTT.

This sequence joins TRBV10-3 and TRBJ1-1; 7 bases align to TRBD1. Germline-derived CDR1 and CDR2 are ENHRY and SYGVKD. This CDR3 has 13 amino acids. The J segment lost 0 bases and the V segment lost 11 bases, leaving 6 bases of the junction unmatched. Written as DNA, the CDR3 is TGTGCCCATGGGGGACAGTTGAACACTGAAGCTTTCTTT. This encodes CAHGGQLNTEAFF.

The V and J genes are TRBV6-5 and TRBJ1-2, with TRBD1 identical over 9 bases. After removal of 2 bases from V and 6 bases from J, the junction contained 7 bases not matched to a gene. CDR1 is MNHEY, CDR2 SVGAGI, per germline. This CDR3 contains 15 residues. The CDR3 DNA reads TGTGCCAGCAGTTACAGAGGACAGGGGCCCGATGGCTACACCTTC. This gives the protein CASSYRGQGPDGYTF.

CDR3 region: CSTMRDSGTDTQYF. In DNA form, the CDR3 reads TGCAGCACGATGCGGGACTCAGGCACAGATACGCAGTATTTT. The chain links TRBV29-1 to TRBJ2-3; weak D call: TRBD2 (6 bases). V lost 8 bases, J lost 1 base, and 16 bases lay in between. From germline, CDR1 is SQVTM and CDR2 ANQGSEA. The length of the CDR3 is 14 residues.

The chain uses TRBV29-1 and TRBJ2-7; 7 bases are a match to TRBD1. V dropped 4 bases and J dropped 4; count of bases not matched to a gene: 4. Germline CDR1 SQVTM, CDR2 ANQGSEA. The CDR3 extends over 12 amino acids. The CDR3, as DNA: TGCAGCGTTGGGACAGGAGCTTACGAGCAGTACTTC. As protein: CSVGTGAYEQYF.

The chain links TRBV29-1 to TRBJ2-4; D is unclear. From germline, CDR1 is SQVTM and CDR2 ANQGSEA. V lost 7 bases and J lost 3, with 7 bases in between. The CDR3 extends over 11 amino acids. This CDR3 is CSATFKNIQYF. The CDR3 region has the DNA TGCAGCGCCACGTTCAAAAACATTCAGTACTTC.

The chain employs TRBV29-1 and TRBJ2-1, with 11 nucleotides matching TRBD2. Looked up from germline, CDR1 is SQVTM and CDR2 is ANQGSEA. This CDR3 comprises 15 residues. The V and J ends lost 3 bases and 5 bases, in that order; junction bases with no gene match: 6. The CDR3 here is CSVDLSGRANNEQFF. The CDR3, as DNA: TGCAGCGTTGACCTTAGCGGGAGGGCGAACAATGAGCAGTTCTTC.

The chain uses TRBV19 and TRBJ1-5; weak D call: TRBD1 (6 bases). In germline, CDR1 is LNHDA, CDR2 SQIVND (reference sequence). Trimming left V 9 bases short and J 4 bases short, with 13 bases between. This CDR3 is built from 13 residues. In nucleotides, the CDR3 is TGTGCCAGCTCCGGACAGATTAATCAGCCCCAGCATTTT. As protein: CASSGQINQPQHF.

This clonotype was detected once. The chain employs TRBV29-1 and TRBJ2-5; 7 bases are a match to TRBD1. Trimming removed 4 bases from V and 7 bases from J; junction bases left unmatched: 6. The CDR3 is made up of 12 amino acids. Germline-derived CDR1 and CDR2 are SQVTM and ANQGSEA. The CDR3 DNA is TGCAGCGTTGCCCAGGGGGTAACGACCCAGTACTTC. It translates to CSVAQGVTTQYF.

The V gene is TRBV29-1, the J gene TRBJ2-7; 11 bases map to TRBD1. V lost 8 bases to trimming and J lost 6 bases; unmatched junction nucleotides: 9. The CDR3 loop spans 13 amino acids. CDR1 SQVTM and CDR2 ANQGSEA come from the germline V gene. CDR3: CSTGEGQGAEQYF. The CDR3 coding sequence is TGCAGCACGGGGGAAGGACAGGGGGCCGAGCAGTACTTC.

There are a few counts of this clonotype. The chain is built from TRBV27 and TRBJ1-1, with unresolved D. Trimming took off 7 bases at V and 1 base at J, with 28 bases between the two ends. The V gene's germline CDR1 is MNHEY and CDR2 SMNVEV (reference sequence). This CDR3 contains 19 residues. CDR3 sequence: CASTSFGPTSQNENTEAFF. As DNA, the CDR3 is TGTGCCAGCACCTCCTTTGGACCAACCTCTCAGAACGAGAACACTGAAGCTTTCTTT.

The chain recombines TRBV19 with TRBJ2-7; 7 bases map to TRBD2. Germline loops: CDR1 LNHDA, CDR2 SQIVND (reference sequence). The CDR3 is 14 residues long. The junction had 4 bases not matched to a gene; V was cut back by 2 bases and J by 3 bases. This CDR3 is CASSISLADYEQYF. The CDR3 nucleotides are TGTGCCAGTAGTATATCCCTAGCGGACTACGAGCAGTACTTC.

The rearrangement links TRBV12-3 or TRBV12-4 to TRBJ2-1; possible D gene TRBD2, 5 bases. CDR3 length: 14 amino acids. Trimming pared 3 bases from V and 5 bases from J, leaving 11 bases between. The CDR3 region has the DNA TGTGCCAGCAGTTTCCCGGGGATCGACAATGAGCAGTTCTTC. Amino acids: CASSFPGIDNEQFF.

In its sample, this clonotype was seen a few times. This chain links TRBV4-2 with TRBJ1-5; D unclear. The CDR3 runs 15 residues. V lost 1 base to trimming and J lost 0 bases, with 7 bases between them. Germline V gives CDR1 LGHNA, CDR2 YNFKEQ. The CDR3 sequence: CASSQADHSNQPQHF. The CDR3 DNA reads TGTGCCAGCAGCCAAGCGGATCATAGCAATCAGCCCCAGCATTTT.

The V call is TRBV19, the J call TRBJ2-1; a possible D gene is TRBD1 (6 bases). CDR1 LNHDA and CDR2 SQIVND come from the germline V gene (reference sequence). This CDR3 is 15 amino acids long. V was trimmed by 5 bases and J by 3 bases, leaving 14 bases between them. CDR3 loop: CASSLTGLLYNEQFF. For the CDR3, the DNA is TGTGCCAGTAGTCTTACAGGGCTTCTCTACAATGAGCAGTTCTTC.

The gene calls are TRBV5-1 and TRBJ1-5; tentatively, D is TRBD1 (5 bases). The CDR3 covers 17 residues. The V and J ends lost 2 bases and 0 bases respectively, with 15 bases between them. Germline CDR1 reads SGHRS; CDR2 reads YFSETQ. The CDR3 loop reads CASSFMQGENSNQPQHF. The CDR3 DNA follows: TGCGCCAGCAGCTTTATGCAGGGAGAAAATAGCAATCAGCCCCAGCATTTT.

In its sample, this clonotype was seen a few times. The CDR3, as DNA: TGTGCCAGCAGCTTGCCAAGCGGGAGCTTCAATGAGCAGTTCTTC. Its protein product is CASSLPSGSFNEQFF. The genes are TRBV5-5 and TRBJ2-1; the match to TRBD2 covers 8 bases. Germline CDR1 is SGHKS and CDR2 is YYEKEE (reference sequence). V shed 1 base and J 6 bases; nucleotides not matched to a gene: 6. The CDR3 runs 15 residues.

V usage is TRBV30 and J usage is TRBJ1-3, with a weak D call TRBD1 (6 bases). CDR1 GTSNPN and CDR2 SVGIG come from the germline V gene (reference sequence). The V gene lost 4 bases and the J gene lost 2 bases, with 9 bases spanning the gap. The CDR3 contains 13 residues. CDR3 DNA: TGTGCCTGGACGCGGACAGCTGGAAACACCATATATTTT. Translation gives CAWTRTAGNTIYF.

CDR3 residues: CSVEDRGSEQYF. The CDR3 DNA reads as TGCAGCGTTGAAGATCGAGGGAGCGAGCAGTACTTC. The V call is TRBV29-1, the J call TRBJ2-7; the D gene is possibly TRBD2 (5 bases). Germline V gives CDR1 SQVTM, CDR2 ANQGSEA. Trimming removed 0 bases at V and 6 bases at J, with 9 bases between. The CDR3 totals 12 residues.

The chain is built from TRBV29-1 and TRBJ2-1, with D uncertain. V lost 1 base and J lost 9, with 13 bases in between. The CDR3 loop spans 13 amino acids. Germline CDR1 and CDR2: SQVTM and ANQGSEA. DNA of the CDR3: TGCAGCGTTGAAGTTCAGGTAGTGGGTGAGCAGTTCTTC. The encoded protein is CSVEVQVVGEQFF.

V usage is TRBV24-1 and J usage is TRBJ1-2; D gene unclear. Trimming stripped 4 bases from V and 2 bases from J, with 10 bases between. Germline V gene sequence: CDR1 KGHDR, CDR2 SFDVKD. The CDR3 contains 14 residues. The CDR3 sequence: CATSDWTWNYGYTF. The CDR3 region has the DNA TGTGCCACCAGTGACTGGACTTGGAACTATGGCTACACCTTC.

The chain couples TRBV6-5 to TRBJ2-5, with D possibly matching TRBD1 (6 bases). V lost 6 bases to trimming and J lost 3 bases, with 14 bases between them. The CDR3 spans 14 residues. Germline CDR1 MNHEY, CDR2 SVGAGI. This CDR3 is CASRVDRSKETQYF. The CDR3 DNA reads as TGTGCCAGCAGAGTCGACAGGAGCAAAGAGACCCAGTACTTC.

The chain uses TRBV19 and TRBJ2-3; the D is unclear. The V and J ends lost 3 bases and 6 bases respectively, with 19 bases between them. This CDR3 spans 16 amino acids. Per germline, CDR1 LNHDA and CDR2 SQIVND (reference sequence). CDR3 in amino acids: CASSMNERSVLDTQYF. DNA for the CDR3: TGTGCCAGTAGTATGAATGAAAGGTCAGTGTTGGATACGCAGTATTTT. Variable domain in full (rest from reference TRBV19 and TRBJ2-3): DGGITQSPKYLFRKEGQNVTLSCEQNLNHDAMYWYRQDPGQGLRLIYYSQIVNDFQKGDIAEGYSVSREKKESFPLTVTSAQKNPTAFYLCASSMNERSVLDTQYFGPGTRLTVL.

The chain joins TRBV20-1 to TRBJ2-7, with a tentative D call TRBD1 (5 bases). Germline V gene data show CDR1 as DFQATT and CDR2 as SNEGSKA (reference sequence). V lost 3 bases, J lost 3 bases, and 9 bases lay in between. This CDR3 comprises 12 residues. In DNA, the CDR3 is TGCAGTGCTAGCTTCGACAGCTACGAGCAGTACTTC. The encoded protein is CSASFDSYEQYF.

As regards this clonotype: At one end the junction does not follow the germline gene, possibly because of a read error. CDR3 in DNA: TGCGCCAGCAGCTTGAGCATAGTTCATGGCTACACCTTC. Amino acid sequence: CASSLSIVHGYTF. The V gene is TRBV13, the J gene TRBJ1-2; D unclear. CDR3 length: 13 amino acids. CDR1 is PRHDT, CDR2 FYEKMQ, per germline (reference sequence).

The chain joins TRBV6-5 to TRBJ2-5; 11 positions agree with TRBD2. V shed 6 bases and J 5 bases; nucleotides not matched to a gene: 8. The CDR3 has 15 amino acids. In germline, CDR1 is MNHEY, CDR2 SVGAGI. Here the CDR3 reads CASSPLAGEVETQYF. As DNA, the CDR3 is TGTGCCAGCAGCCCACTAGCGGGAGAGGTGGAGACCCAGTACTTC.

The chain employs TRBV2 and TRBJ2-1, with D perhaps TRBD1 or TRBD2 (5 bases each). The CDR3 is made up of 14 amino acids. V was cut by 10 bases and J by 6 bases, with 19 bases left in between. Germline CDR1 and CDR2: SNHLY and FYNNEI. The CDR3 here is CAILVGRVRNEQFF. The DNA for the CDR3 is TGTGCCATTTTGGTGGGACGAGTTCGCAATGAGCAGTTCTTC.